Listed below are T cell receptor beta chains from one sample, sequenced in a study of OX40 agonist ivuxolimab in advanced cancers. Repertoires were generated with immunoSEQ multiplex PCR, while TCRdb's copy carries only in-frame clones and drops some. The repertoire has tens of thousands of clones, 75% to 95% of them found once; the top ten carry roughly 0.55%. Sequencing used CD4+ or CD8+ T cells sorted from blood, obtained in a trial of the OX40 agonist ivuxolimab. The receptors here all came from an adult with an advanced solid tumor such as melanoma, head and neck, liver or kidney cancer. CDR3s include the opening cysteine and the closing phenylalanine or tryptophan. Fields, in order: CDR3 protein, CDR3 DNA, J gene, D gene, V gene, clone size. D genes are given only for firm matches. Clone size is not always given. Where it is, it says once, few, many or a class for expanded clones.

CASRPDRVRADTQYF | TGCGCCAGCAGACCGGACAGGGTTAGGGCAGATACGCAGTATTTT | TRBJ2-3 | TRBD1 | TRBV5-1 | .
CASSWTGGTDTQYF | TGCGCCAGCAGCTGGACAGGGGGGACAGATACGCAGTATTTT | TRBJ2-3 | TRBD1 | TRBV5-1 | .
CASRGTGPLQTQHF | TGTGCCAGCAGAGGGACAGGCCCCCTACAAACCCAGCATTTT | TRBJ1-5 | TRBD1 | TRBV28 | .
CASSPARPPDTQYF | TGCGCCAGCAGTCCTGCCAGGCCTCCAGATACGCAGTATTTT | TRBJ2-3 | . | TRBV23-1 | .
CASSPSPRRDREETQYF | TGTGCCAGCAGCCCCTCTCCTCGCCGGGACAGGGAAGAGACCCAGTACTTC | TRBJ2-5 | TRBD1 | TRBV7-9 | once
CASSQDTGKETQYF | TGCGCCAGCAGCCAAGATACAGGGAAAGAGACCCAGTACTTC | TRBJ2-5 | . | TRBV4-3 | .
CASSEQGGAEAFF | TGTGCCAGCAGCGAACAGGGGGGAGCTGAAGCTTTCTTT | TRBJ1-1 | TRBD1 | TRBV11-2 | .
CASSLGVQTNTGELFF | TGTGCCAGCAGCTTAGGGGTACAGACGAACACCGGGGAGCTGTTTTTT | TRBJ2-2 | . | TRBV11-3 | .
CASSETVWGSSSYEQYF | TGTGCCAGCAGTGAGACGGTTTGGGGGAGTAGCTCCTACGAGCAGTACTTC | TRBJ2-7 | . | TRBV6-1 | .
CASSPEGSGNTIYF | TGTGCCAGCTCACCAGAGGGGTCTGGAAACACCATATATTTT | TRBJ1-3 | . | TRBV18 | .
CASSLTRSETQYF | TGTGCCAGCAGCCTGACTAGGTCGGAGACCCAGTACTTC | TRBJ2-5 | . | TRBV27 | once
CAIDLAGRDGYGYTF | TGTGCCATCGATCTGGCGGGCAGGGATGGATATGGCTACACCTTC | TRBJ1-2 | . | TRBV5-4 | .
CASSPGASGSLGTDTQYF | TGTGCCAGCAGCCCAGGGGCTAGCGGGAGTTTGGGTACAGATACGCAGTATTTT | TRBJ2-3 | TRBD2 | TRBV13 | .
CASSQELLRGGEQFF | TGCGCCAGCAGCCAAGAGTTACTACGTGGCGGTGAGCAGTTCTTC | TRBJ2-1 | . | TRBV4-3 | .
CASSDDRTSYEQYF | TGTGCCAGTAGTGACGACAGGACCTCCTACGAGCAGTACTTC | TRBJ2-7 | . | TRBV19 | .
CASRAQGFRNEKLFF | TGTGCCAGCCGGGCCCAGGGGTTTCGAAATGAAAAACTGTTTTTT | TRBJ1-4 | . | TRBV19 | .
CASSLRTSGYTDTQYF | TGTGCCAGCAGCTTACGGACTAGCGGTTACACAGATACGCAGTATTTT | TRBJ2-3 | TRBD2 | TRBV7-9 | once
CASSVGDTQYF | TGTGCCAGCAGCGTAGGGGATACGCAGTATTTT | TRBJ2-3 | . | TRBV9 | few
CASSDRLGNTIYF | TGTGCCAGCAGCGACCGGCTTGGAAACACCATATATTTT | TRBJ1-3 | . | TRBV13 | .
CASCGLAGVSEQYF | TGTGCCAGCTGCGGACTAGCGGGAGTGTCGGAGCAGTACTTC | TRBJ2-7 | TRBD2 | TRBV7-2 | .
CASSPSFNTGELFF | TGTGCCAGCAGTCCGTCGTTCAACACCGGGGAGCTGTTTTTT | TRBJ2-2 | . | TRBV27 | .
CASNVGGRSYEQYF | TGTGCCAGCAACGTGGGCGGGAGGTCCTACGAGCAGTACTTC | TRBJ2-7 | TRBD2 | TRBV7-2 | .
CASSPGLAWSNEQFF | TGTGCCAGCTCACCTGGGCTAGCATGGAGCAATGAGCAGTTCTTC | TRBJ2-1 | . | TRBV18 | .
CASSRKAEANYGYTF | TGCGCCAGCAGCCGAAAAGCGGAGGCTAACTATGGCTACACCTTC | TRBJ1-2 | . | TRBV4-3 | .
CASSPGRDYGYTF | TGTGCCAGCAGCCCTGGCAGGGACTATGGCTACACCTTC | TRBJ1-2 | . | TRBV7-8 | .
CASSQVNFDNQPQHF | TGTGCCAGCAGCCAAGTAAATTTTGATAATCAGCCCCAGCATTTT | TRBJ1-5 | . | TRBV4-2 | .
CASSLVGIQPQHF | TGTGCCAGCAGTTTAGTAGGGATACAGCCCCAGCATTTT | TRBJ1-5 | . | TRBV28 | few
CASSPPEGGNTEAFF | TGTGCCAGCAGTCCTCCCGAAGGGGGGAACACTGAAGCTTTCTTT | TRBJ1-1 | . | TRBV28 | .
CSARTSGSLEEQFF | TGCAGCGCCAGGACTAGCGGGAGCCTGGAGGAGCAGTTCTTC | TRBJ2-1 | TRBD2 | TRBV29-1 | .
CASTPQAGGYTDTQYF | TGTGCCAGCACCCCCCAGGCGGGAGGGTACACAGATACGCAGTATTTT | TRBJ2-3 | TRBD2 | TRBV6-6 | .
CASGGSGNTIYF | TGTGCCAGTGGGGGCTCTGGAAACACCATATATTTT | TRBJ1-3 | . | TRBV6-6 | once
CATSVRTSSYNEQFF | TGCGCCACCTCAGTCCGGACTAGCTCCTACAATGAGCAGTTCTTC | TRBJ2-1 | TRBD2 | TRBV5-1 | once
CASSGEGDEKLFF | TGTGCCAGCTCGGGAGAGGGGGATGAAAAACTGTTTTTT | TRBJ1-4 | . | TRBV6-1 | .
CASSLDLAKNIQYF | TGTGCCAGCAGCTTGGATCTAGCCAAAAACATTCAGTACTTC | TRBJ2-4 | . | TRBV5-6 | .
CASSPPRVGQAGANVLTF | TGTGCCAGCAGCCCCCCCCGCGTTGGACAGGCTGGGGCCAACGTCCTGACTTTC | TRBJ2-6 | TRBD1 | TRBV11-2 | .
CASRTGTGGGYTF | TGTGCCAGCAGAACCGGGACAGGGGGGGGCTACACCTTC | TRBJ1-2 | TRBD1 | TRBV5-4 | .
CASSGGRAEPVWDTQYF | TGTGCCAGCTCCGGGGGGCGGGCGGAACCAGTGTGGGATACGCAGTATTTT | TRBJ2-3 | . | TRBV18 | .
CASSFSGGSEQFF | TGTGCTAGCAGCTTTTCGGGAGGCAGTGAGCAGTTCTTC | TRBJ2-1 | TRBD2 | TRBV7-7 | .
CASRNRGLAYEQYF | TGTGCCAGCAGAAACAGGGGGTTAGCCTACGAGCAGTACTTC | TRBJ2-7 | TRBD1 | TRBV2 | few
CASSYGQGAVGQPQHF | TGTGCCAGCAGTTACGGACAGGGGGCCGTTGGACAGCCCCAGCATTTT | TRBJ1-5 | TRBD1 | TRBV28 | .
CASGLGNTGELFF | TGTGCCAGCGGACTAGGGAACACCGGGGAGCTGTTTTTT | TRBJ2-2 | TRBD2 | TRBV7-3 | .
CASKPGLATGELFF | TGTGCCAGCAAGCCGGGACTCGCCACCGGGGAGCTGTTTTTT | TRBJ2-2 | . | TRBV28 | once
CASSNVGTDTQYF | TGTGCCAGCAGCAACGTTGGCACAGATACGCAGTATTTT | TRBJ2-3 | . | TRBV11-2 | .
CASSGQGKVNEQFF | TGTGCCAGCAGCGGACAGGGGAAGGTCAATGAGCAGTTCTTC | TRBJ2-1 | TRBD1 | TRBV7-9 | .
CARSSDRGPYEQYF | TGTGCCAGAAGCTCAGACAGGGGGCCCTACGAGCAGTACTTC | TRBJ2-7 | TRBD1 | TRBV5-3 | .
CASRSGGYQPQHF | TGTGCCAGCAGGTCTGGGGGGTATCAGCCCCAGCATTTT | TRBJ1-5 | . | TRBV6-1 | .
CAWSVGSNYGYTF | TGTGCCTGGAGTGTAGGTTCTAACTATGGCTACACCTTC | TRBJ1-2 | . | TRBV30 | .
CASSSHPGLAEGVF | TGTGCCAGCAGTTCACACCCGGGACTAGCGGAGGGTGTCTTC | TRBJ2-1 | TRBD2 | TRBV28 | .
CASSREGLAGGKRNEQFF | TGCGCCAGCAGCCGGGAGGGACTAGCGGGAGGTAAGCGCAATGAGCAGTTCTTC | TRBJ2-1 | TRBD2 | TRBV4-3 | .
CASSGTGYEQYF | TGTGCCAGCTCAGGGACCGGCTACGAGCAGTACTTC | TRBJ2-7 | . | TRBV18 | once
CASSPRGVGANSGANVLTF | TGTGCCAGCAGCCCCAGGGGGGTGGGGGCGAACTCTGGGGCCAACGTCCTGACTTTC | TRBJ2-6 | . | TRBV7-9 | .
CASSLGAGPGNTIYF | TGTGCCAGCAGCTTAGGTGCGGGGCCGGGAAACACCATATATTTT | TRBJ1-3 | . | TRBV7-9 | .
CASKRGALNYEQYF | TGTGCCAGCAAGCGAGGGGCCCTAAACTACGAGCAGTACTTC | TRBJ2-7 | . | TRBV6-5 | .
CASSSPRLAGVPDTQYF | TGTGCCAGCAGTTCCCCTCGACTAGCGGGAGTACCAGATACGCAGTATTTT | TRBJ2-3 | TRBD2 | TRBV27 | .